These T cell receptor beta chains were read from a single sample in a study of technical replicates of blood from four donors. Assay: immunoSEQ multiplex PCR; the TCRdb copy retains only in-frame clones and omits some. The sample shows some 80,000 clones, around 97% of them seen only once. The material sequenced was T cells isolated from PBMCs. The receptors were sampled from a human donor in good health. CDR3s include the opening cysteine and the closing phenylalanine or tryptophan. The order of the fields is clone size, J gene, V gene, CDR3 protein. Rows give clone size only sometimes, using once, few, many, or a class for an expanded clone.

. TRBJ2-3 TRBV28 CASSLYGDTDTQYF
. TRBJ2-5 TRBV2 CASREGQATETQYF
. TRBJ2-1 TRBV27 CASSPGRGNEQFF
. TRBJ2-7 TRBV5-1 CASSLGVASYEQYF
. TRBJ2-3 TRBV5-4 CASSSGLAGTTDTQYF
. TRBJ2-7 TRBV2 CASRRTANSYEQYF
. TRBJ2-1 TRBV5-1 CASSGGVYNEQFF
. TRBJ2-1 TRBV7-8 CASRKRAYNEQFF
. TRBJ1-2 TRBV29-1 CSVGTDTYGYTF
. TRBJ2-2 TRBV6-5 CASRAGGTGELFF
. TRBJ2-1 TRBV7-3 CASSPHGGVYNEQFF
. TRBJ1-1 TRBV10-3 CAISESGGVPEAFF
once TRBJ2-7 TRBV4-3 CASSQDRTSGRLEQYF
. TRBJ2-1 TRBV27 CARGGGTYQGIFNEQFF
. TRBJ2-7 TRBV10-3 CAVGASGEQYF
. TRBJ2-3 TRBV7-3 CASSLSLGDADTQYF
. TRBJ2-3 TRBV9 CASSVSLRERQDTQYF
. TRBJ2-1 TRBV5-6 CASSHKTSGRNEQFF
once TRBJ1-1 TRBV6-1 CASSPLVGVNTEAFF
. TRBJ2-3 TRBV28 CASKRTSGYTDTQYF
. TRBJ1-4 TRBV19 CASRGQDNEKLFF
. TRBJ2-7 TRBV7-7 CASSLAPRDFTYEQYF
. TRBJ1-1 TRBV2 CASSRYPQQNTEAFF
. TRBJ2-7 TRBV29-1 CSARQEYEQYF
. TRBJ2-3 TRBV7-2 CASSPSGRARDTQYF
. TRBJ2-1 TRBV7-9 CASRQAGYYNEQFF
. TRBJ2-2 TRBV6-1 CASSETSGGHGELFF
. TRBJ2-5 TRBV5-1 CASSLTGSLGTQYF
. TRBJ1-1 TRBV4-1 CASSHTKTAFHTEAFF
. TRBJ2-5 TRBV27 CASSLFMRETQYF
. TRBJ1-2 TRBV5-6 CASSLQGNYGYTF
. TRBJ2-2 TRBV18 CASSLVIVAGELFF
. TRBJ1-2 TRBV30 CAWSELDYGYTF
. TRBJ2-2 TRBV14 CASSHQLANTGELFF
. TRBJ2-1 TRBV28 CASISRDRGYNEQFF
. TRBJ2-3 TRBV6-6 CASSLQGGRTDTQYF
. TRBJ1-1 TRBV30 CAWKGTGGGAFF
once TRBJ1-3 TRBV7-8 CASSSNSFSGNTIYF
once TRBJ2-1 TRBV10-3 CAINSGASGSFSYNEQFF
. TRBJ1-2 TRBV4-2 CASSLQDRELGGYTF
. TRBJ2-7 TRBV27 CASSRGGSYEQYF
. TRBJ1-3 TRBV5-1 CASHLGVQGNTIYF
. TRBJ2-1 TRBV14 CASSQRFEQGIGDNEQFF
. TRBJ2-1 TRBV7-2 CASGSYSGSGAYNEQFF
. TRBJ2-7 TRBV19 CASSTGTGLTYEQYF
. TRBJ2-7 TRBV29-1 CSVARGFEQYF
. TRBJ2-1 TRBV5-1 CASSVTSGSHNEQFF
. TRBJ1-4 TRBV11-1 CASSSTGTGAVANEKLFF